The 6 T cell receptor beta chains given below trace back to one sample, sequenced in a study of cytomegalovirus exposure and HLA in healthy donors (dated by TCRdb to the late 2010s). Receptors were amplified or captured by the immunoSEQ multiplex PCR assay. For the multiplex PCR, a mixture combining 60 forward primers for TCR Vbeta segments and 13 reverse primers for TCR Jbeta segments was used. In TCRdb, the immuneACCESS table is reduced to in-frame sequences with V and J assigned. These tables do not hold every clone; where another copy was compared, an unresolved V gene accounts for under half, and the others remain unexplained. In this sample the table shows approximately 190,000 clones, about four fifths of which occur a single time. The ten largest account for roughly 2.6% of the sample. Input material: PBMCs. The receptors originated from a woman between 50 and 59 years old in good health and CMV-seropositive.

This chain links TRBV28 with TRBJ2-7; maybe TRBD2 (6 bases). Germline V gene data show CDR1 as MDHEN and CDR2 as SYDVKM. V was cut by 7 bases and J by 2 bases, with 15 bases left in between. This CDR3 is built from 14 residues. The CDR3 coding sequence is TGTGCCAGCAACTTCGAGGCGGGGACCTACGAGCAGTACTTC. Protein: CASNFEAGTYEQYF.

The V gene is TRBV19, the J gene TRBJ1-2; no clear D. CDR1 and CDR2 from the germline V gene are LNHDA and SQIVND (reference sequence). This CDR3 has 14 residues. The V end lost 7 bases, the J end lost 8 bases, and 20 bases lay between the germline ends. Written as DNA, the CDR3 is TGTGCCAGTACCCAAACGCGAACCGATACCGGCTACACCTTC. As protein: CASTQTRTDTGYTF.

V and J are TRBV30 and TRBJ2-5, with 7 nucleotides matching TRBD2. Germline loops: CDR1 GTSNPN, CDR2 SVGIG (reference sequence). The CDR3 contains 14 residues. The V gene end was trimmed by 0 bases and the J gene end by 2 bases; junction bases not matched to a gene: 3. The CDR3 sequence: CAWSVQAGQETQYF. The CDR3 DNA sequence: TGTGCCTGGAGTGTTCAAGCGGGACAAGAGACCCAGTACTTC.

The CDR3 here is CAISPGTASYEQYF. The CDR3 DNA is TGTGCCATCAGCCCCGGGACAGCGAGCTACGAGCAGTACTTC. V gene TRBV10-3 combines with J gene TRBJ2-7; 7 bases line up with TRBD1. Germline-derived CDR1 and CDR2 are ENHRY and SYGVKD. The ends lost 6 bases at V and 3 bases at J; junction bases unmatched: 8. The CDR3 extends over 14 amino acids.

This clone appeared a few times. This chain uses TRBV6-1 with TRBJ1-2; D may be TRBD1 (6 bases). The CDR3 totals 14 residues. Trimming cost V 8 bases and J 4 bases, with 17 bases left between them. Germline CDR1 MNHNS, CDR2 SASEGT. CDR3 in DNA: TGTGCCAGCCGCCAGCAGGGGAGCGGCTATGGCTACACCTTC. This sequence encodes CASRQQGSGYGYTF.

The chain employs TRBV27 and TRBJ1-2, with D maybe TRBD1 (6 bases). Trimming took 4 bases from V and 7 from J, leaving 19 bases between them. CDR3 size: 15 residues. Per the germline V gene, CDR1 is MNHEY and CDR2 is SMNVEV (reference sequence). CDR3 coding DNA: TGTGCCAGCAGTTCACCCCGAGGGGGGGGCTTTGGCTACACCTTC. Amino acids: CASSSPRGGGFGYTF.